The rows below give T cell receptor beta chains drawn from one sample of a study of beta chain features in type 1 diabetes. The data were produced by immunoSEQ multiplex PCR, yet TCRdb's version contains in-frame clones alone and is incomplete. The sample comprises around 140,000 clones, around 9.3% of which are singletons, and around 1.2% rests with the top ten. The specimen sequenced was naive CD4+ T cells from blood. These receptor sequences come from a young man in good health. The CDR3 runs from the conserved cysteine through the conserved F or W. The D gene is left open where the match is weak. Clone size appears in some rows only: once, few, many, or a class for an expanded clone.

j_gene | d_gene | abundance | v_gene | CDR3aa | CDR3nt
TRBJ2-7 | - | - | TRBV7-2 | CASSPWDKRYEQYF | TGTGCCAGCAGCCCCTGGGACAAACGATACGAGCAGTACTTC
TRBJ2-7 | - | few | TRBV4-3 | CASSQAGGSYEQYF | TGCGCCAGCAGCCAAGCCGGCGGTTCCTACGAGCAGTACTTC
TRBJ2-7 | TRBD1 | - | TRBV6-5 | CASSYLDRAAYEQYF | TGTGCCAGCAGTTACTTGGACAGGGCCGCCTACGAGCAGTACTTC
TRBJ2-2 | TRBD2 | - | TRBV9 | CASSGNSGGGNTGELFF | TGTGCCAGCAGCGGTAATAGCGGGGGGGGTAACACCGGGGAGCTGTTTTTT
TRBJ2-7 | TRBD1 | many | TRBV4-1 | CASSPTGSYEQYF | TGCGCCAGCAGCCCGACAGGGTCCTACGAGCAGTACTTC
TRBJ2-7 | - | few | TRBV11-3 | CASSLESVTLPPYEQYF | TGTGCCAGCAGCTTAGAATCAGTGACTCTTCCTCCCTACGAGCAGTACTTC
TRBJ2-3 | TRBD2 | few | TRBV18 | CASSPRGVSDTQYF | TGTGCCAGCTCACCTCGGGGGGTCTCAGATACGCAGTATTTT
TRBJ2-2 | - | many | TRBV7-9 | CASRSTGELFF | TGTGCCAGCAGATCTACCGGGGAGCTGTTTTTT
TRBJ1-6 | - | few | TRBV11-2 | CASSQKGVNSPLHF | TGTGCCAGCAGCCAAAAAGGGGTAAATTCACCCCTCCACTTT
TRBJ1-2 | - | - | TRBV28 | CASSLGQNYGYTF | TGTGCCAGCAGTTTAGGCCAAAACTATGGCTACACCTTC
TRBJ1-2 | - | few | TRBV7-2 | CASYHGVTYGYTF | TGTGCCAGCTACCACGGGGTTACCTATGGCTACACCTTC
TRBJ2-2 | - | few | TRBV7-6 | CASSLVRSITGELFF | TGTGCCAGCAGCTTAGTACGCAGTATCACCGGGGAGCTGTTTTTT
TRBJ2-7 | - | few | TRBV28 | CASSTQSPYEQYF | TGTGCCAGCTCCACTCAAAGTCCCTACGAGCAGTACTTC
TRBJ2-7 | - | - | TRBV15 | CATSFRPGLGSYEQYF | TGTGCCACCAGCTTTCGACCAGGGCTGGGCTCCTACGAGCAGTACTTC
TRBJ2-3 | TRBD1 | - | TRBV15 | CATSRADRGRSDTQYF | TGTGCCACCAGCAGGGCTGACAGGGGGCGGTCAGATACGCAGTATTTT
TRBJ1-6 | - | - | TRBV5-6 | CASSSRERGSYNSPLHF | TGTGCCAGCAGCTCCAGGGAAAGGGGCTCCTATAATTCACCCCTCCACTTT
TRBJ2-1 | TRBD2 | few | TRBV10-2 | CASGSPRMSGGTYNEQFF | TGCGCCAGCGGCTCCCCACGCATGAGCGGGGGTACCTACAATGAGCAGTTCTTC
TRBJ2-5 | - | few | TRBV18 | CASSPSDQETQYF | TGTGCCAGCTCACCGTCGGACCAAGAGACCCAGTACTTC
TRBJ2-1 | TRBD1 | - | TRBV4-2 | CASSFRTGEDEQFF | TGTGCCAGCAGCTTCAGGACAGGGGAGGATGAGCAGTTCTTC
TRBJ2-1 | TRBD1 | few | TRBV7-8 | CASSLESRGTGPKNEQFF | TGTGCCAGCAGCTTAGAAAGCCGCGGGACAGGGCCGAAGAATGAGCAGTTCTTC
TRBJ2-3 | - | few | TRBV27 | CASRLGGARDTQYF | TGTGCCAGCCGACTTGGGGGGGCGAGAGATACGCAGTATTTT
TRBJ2-5 | - | - | TRBV6-6 | CASRRGGGVETQYF | TGTGCCAGCAGAAGAGGTGGTGGCGTTGAGACCCAGTACTTC
TRBJ2-3 | - | few | TRBV7-2 | CASSLDSTSTDTQYF | TGTGCCAGCAGCTTAGACTCCACTAGCACAGATACGCAGTATTTT
TRBJ2-1 | TRBD2 | few | TRBV12-5 | CASLGGYNEQFF | TGTGCTAGCCTCGGGGGGTACAATGAGCAGTTCTTC
TRBJ1-2 | - | - | TRBV7-8 | CASSLTGSNYGYTF | TGTGCCAGCAGCTTGACGGGGTCTAACTATGGCTACACCTTC
TRBJ1-2 | - | few | TRBV28 | CASSRERGYTF | TGTGCCAGCAGCCGTGAGCGAGGCTACACCTTC
TRBJ1-6 | - | few | TRBV7-3 | CASSLRAVNSPLHF | TGTGCCAGCAGCTTAAGGGCAGTAAATTCACCCCTCCACTTT
TRBJ2-3 | TRBD1 | few | TRBV7-2 | CASSLGGQPGDTQYF | TGTGCCAGCAGCTTAGGGGGACAGCCGGGGGATACGCAGTATTTT
TRBJ2-5 | TRBD2 | few | TRBV4-2 | CASSQGRAGEETQYF | TGTGCCAGCAGCCAAGGCAGGGCGGGGGAGGAGACCCAGTACTTC
TRBJ2-1 | - | - | TRBV7-3 | CASSLGRGSYNEQFF | TGTGCCAGCAGCTTAGGCAGGGGATCCTACAATGAGCAGTTCTTC
TRBJ1-5 | - | - | TRBV11-2 | CASSLDRVNQPQHF | TGTGCCAGCAGCTTAGACAGGGTCAATCAGCCCCAGCATTTT
TRBJ2-3 | - | few | TRBV11-1 | CASSPLDPTDTQYF | TGTGCCAGCAGCCCACTAGATCCCACAGATACGCAGTATTTT
TRBJ1-5 | TRBD1 | few | TRBV5-6 | CASSQGASNQPQHF | TGTGCCAGCAGTCAGGGGGCCTCTAATCAGCCCCAGCATTTT
TRBJ1-5 | - | once | TRBV11-2 | CASSSQDQPQHF | TGTGCCAGCAGCTCCCAGGATCAGCCCCAGCATTTT
TRBJ2-3 | TRBD2 | - | TRBV11-2 | CASSLGGGGTDTQYF | TGTGCCAGCAGCTTAGGTGGCGGGGGGACAGATACGCAGTATTTT
TRBJ2-3 | TRBD1 | few | TRBV5-1 | CASSLGIGTASTDTQYF | TGCGCCAGCAGCTTGGGGATCGGGACAGCTAGCACAGATACGCAGTATTTT
TRBJ2-5 | - | - | TRBV10-3 | CAISEQGGETQYF | TGTGCCATCAGTGAGCAGGGGGGTGAGACCCAGTACTTC
TRBJ2-5 | - | few | TRBV4-2 | CASSQDQTEETQYF | TGTGCCAGCAGCCAAGATCAGACAGAAGAGACCCAGTACTTC
TRBJ1-6 | - | few | TRBV5-6 | CASSRQISPLHF | TGTGCCAGCAGCCGACAAATTTCACCCCTCCACTTT
TRBJ2-5 | - | - | TRBV19 | CASSIAARVQETQYF | TGTGCCAGTAGTATAGCGGCCAGGGTACAAGAGACCCAGTACTTC
TRBJ2-5 | TRBD1 | few | TRBV7-2 | CASSLRQGRETQYF | TGTGCCAGCAGCTTAAGACAGGGAAGAGAGACCCAGTACTTC
TRBJ1-2 | - | few | TRBV5-6 | CASSFLGGAVNYGYTF | TGTGCCAGCAGCTTCCTCGGGGGGGCTGTAAACTATGGCTACACCTTC
TRBJ1-2 | TRBD1 | - | TRBV27 | CASSLSGSRGFGYTF | TGTGCCAGCAGTTTATCGGGGAGCAGGGGGTTTGGCTACACCTTC